This TCR beta chain was identified in a study of response to subunit inactivated influenza vaccine. General study findings and limits: After each seasonal influenza vaccination, few new T cells are recruited, the authors suggested.

V lost 3 bases, J lost 9 bases, and 18 bases lay in between. This CDR3 has 14 amino acids. The germline V gene has CDR1 DFQATT and CDR2 SNEGSKA (reference sequence). TCRdb passed the RT-PCR reads through MiXCR, listing each CDR3 protein once. This sample carries about 500,000 distinct CDR3 sequences, 16% of them seen once, and the ten largest clones take less than 4%. As to this clonotype: Its antigen is undetermined.

The chain combines TRBV20-1 with TRBJ1-5; D perhaps matches TRBD1 (5 bases). This sequence was found in a man between 50 and 75 years old who received an inactivated influenza vaccine. The source was CD4+ T cells sorted from PBMCs, collected about 24 months after vaccination. The CDR3 loop reads CSASPSRASVPQHF. Written as DNA, the CDR3 is TGCAGTGCTAGTCCATCCAGGGCCAGTGTGCCCCAGCATTTT.